This is a list of T cell receptor beta chains from one sample in a study of vaccination and CD4 T cells after COVID-19. TCRdb used MiXCR to reprocess the PCR reads, holding one entry per CDR3 protein. The sample shows 7,000 or so distinct CDR3 sequences, 73% of them seen only once. The antigens of these receptors remain unknown. Sequencing used CD4+ T cells from blood, cultured in vitro. All receptors come from a human donor who had recovered from COVID-19. The CDR3 runs from the conserved cysteine through the conserved F or W. Fields, in order: clone size, J gene, D gene, V gene, CDR3 DNA, CDR3 protein. A D gene is named only where the DNA matches it firmly. Clone sizes are given selectively: once, few, many, or a class where the clone is expanded.

NA TRBJ1-6 NA TRBV20-1 TGCAGTGCTAGAGACCTCAGGGGAGGGAGTTCACCCCTCCACTTT CSARDLRGGSSPLHF
NA TRBJ2-1 NA TRBV20-1 TGCAGTGCTAGCTCCTACAATGAGCAGTTCTTC CSASSYNEQFF
NA TRBJ1-5 NA TRBV7-8 TGTGCCAGCAGCTTACAGGGGCATCAGCCCCAGCATTTT CASSLQGHQPQHF
few TRBJ1-5 NA TRBV10-2 TGCGCCAGCAGAGAGGGGGGGAGCAATCAGCCCCAGCATTTT CASREGGSNQPQHF
medium-sized TRBJ2-5 TRBD1 TRBV11-2 TGTGCCAGCAGCTCAGGAGAGCACAGGGGGGAGACCCAGTACTTC CASSSGEHRGETQYF
medium-sized TRBJ1-5 TRBD1 TRBV6-2/TRBV6-3 TGTGCCAGCAGTCGCATTACCGGGACAGGGCATCAGCCCCAGCATTTT CASSRITGTGHQPQHF
NA TRBJ1-6 NA TRBV27 TGTGCCAGCAGTTTCCTTGGGGATGGTAATTCACCCCTCCACTTT CASSFLGDGNSPLHF
NA TRBJ1-5 NA TRBV20-1 TGCAGTGCTCTCGACCGCCGCGGGGATCAGCCCCAGCATTTT CSALDRRGDQPQHF
NA TRBJ2-7 NA TRBV20-1 TGCAGTTCCCGCGTACGCCAGACAGGAATTAACTCCTACGAGCAGTACTTC CSSRVRQTGINSYEQYF
few TRBJ2-3 TRBD2 TRBV6-5 TGTGCCAGCAGTTCCCTCAGCGGGAGGGCCGGCACAGATACGCAGTATTTT CASSSLSGRAGTDTQYF
NA TRBJ2-3 NA TRBV20-1 TGCAGTGCACGGACAGCGGACGGAAAGAGCACAGATACGCAGTATTTT CSARTADGKSTDTQYF
NA TRBJ1-2 NA TRBV6-5 TGTGCCAGCAGTTTCGGAGCTTCCTATGGCTACACCTTC CASSFGASYGYTF
NA TRBJ1-5 NA TRBV19 TGTGCCACGACGCAGGCGGGGTTTGATCAGCCCCAGCATTTT CATTQAGFDQPQHF
NA TRBJ1-5 NA TRBV28 TGTGCCAGCAGTTTCTTGAGCAATCAGCCCCAGCATTTT CASSFLSNQPQHF
NA TRBJ1-4 TRBD1 TRBV20-1 TGCAGTGCCAAACAGGGGTTTGATGAAAAACTGTTTTTT CSAKQGFDEKLFF
NA TRBJ1-5 NA TRBV15 TGTGCCACCAGCAGAGATATGGGACACCGGGGCAGCAATCAGCCCCAGCATTTT CATSRDMGHRGSNQPQHF
once TRBJ2-5 NA TRBV6-1 TGTGCCAGCAGTGAAGCGGAGGGAGAGACCCAGTACTTC CASSEAEGETQYF
few TRBJ1-1 NA TRBV2 TGTGCCAGCTACAAAGACCCTGCAGAAGCTTTCTTT CASYKDPAEAFF
NA TRBJ2-1 NA TRBV12-3/TRBV12-4 TGTGCCACCTCCACTGGGGAGGAGGGTGAGCAGTTCTTC CATSTGEEGEQFF
NA TRBJ1-1 NA TRBV30 TGTGCCTGGATCCCCCCCCCCCACACTGAAGCTTTCTTT CAWIPPPHTEAFF
NA TRBJ1-2 TRBD1 TRBV20-1 TGCAGTGCTAGGTCGGACAGGACTCCTAACTATGGCTACACCTTC CSARSDRTPNYGYTF
hyperexpanded TRBJ1-2 NA TRBV7-2 TGTGCCAGCAGCTTAGGTAGCCAGTTATATGGCTACACCTTC CASSLGSQLYGYTF
NA TRBJ2-1 TRBD1 TRBV6-1 TGTGCCAGCAGTCGAGGGACAGGGGGCTTCAATGAGCAGTTCTTC CASSRGTGGFNEQFF
once TRBJ2-2 NA TRBV27 TGTGCCACCCGGACCGGGGACGGGGCCGGGGAGCTGTTTTTT CATRTGDGAGELFF
NA TRBJ2-2 NA TRBV2 TGTGCCAGCAGTGAAAGTCTTCGGAGAGGCGACACCGGGGAGCTGTTTTTT CASSESLRRGDTGELFF
NA TRBJ1-2 NA TRBV6-5 TGTGCCAGCAGTTACTTTACCTCCGACAGCCCCCGGGGTGGCTACACCTTC CASSYFTSDSPRGGYTF
few TRBJ2-3 TRBD2 TRBV5-4 TGTGCCAGCAGCTTGTGGGAGGGAAACACAGATACGCAGTATTTT CASSLWEGNTDTQYF
NA TRBJ1-2 NA TRBV30 TGTGCCTGGACCGGGGGGGGTAACTATGGCTACACCTTC CAWTGGGNYGYTF
medium-sized TRBJ1-1 TRBD1 TRBV6-2/TRBV6-3 TGTGCCAGCAGGGCCGGGACAGGGGGCCCGAACACTGAAGCTTTCTTT CASRAGTGGPNTEAFF
NA TRBJ1-5 NA TRBV15 TGTGCCACCAGCAGACCGGGGGGGGCGCCCCAGCATTTT CATSRPGGAPQHF
NA TRBJ1-5 NA TRBV20-1 TGCAGTGCTAGAATATATGGGGCGGGCAATCAGCCCCAGCATTTT CSARIYGAGNQPQHF
NA TRBJ2-1 TRBD2 TRBV28 TGTGCCAGCAGTTTGGGGACTAGGTGGCCCCAAAGCTCCTACAATGAGCAGTTCTTC CASSLGTRWPQSSYNEQFF
few TRBJ1-3 NA TRBV7-2 TGTGCCAGCAGCCCCGGACGAGGCTCTGGAAACACCATATATTTT CASSPGRGSGNTIYF
NA TRBJ2-7 TRBD2 TRBV28 TGTGCCAGCAGTCGGACTAGATTATACGAGCAGTACTTC CASSRTRLYEQYF
NA TRBJ1-1 TRBD1 TRBV27 TGTGCCAGCAGTGGACGGGACAGGGGCACTGAAGCTTTCTTT CASSGRDRGTEAFF
few TRBJ1-1 TRBD1 TRBV6-1 TGTGCCAGCAGCCCCAGGGGGGGGAGGTCCACTGAAGCTTTCTTT CASSPRGGRSTEAFF
once TRBJ2-3 TRBD1 TRBV20-1 TGCAGTGCTGGGACAGGCACAGATACGCAGTATTTT CSAGTGTDTQYF
medium-sized TRBJ2-7 NA TRBV20-1 TGCAGTGCTGACGGTAGGGGGATCTCCTACGAGCAGTACTTC CSADGRGISYEQYF